The source of this TCR beta chain is a study of fetal regulatory T cell absence and autoimmunity. General study results and limits: In IPEX syndrome, oligoclonal enrichment was read as supporting prenatal antigen-driven autoimmunity in the pancreas.

The CDR3 covers 16 residues. The germline gives CDR1 LGHNA, CDR2 YSLEER. After removal of 3 bases from V and 7 bases from J, the junction contained 6 bases not matched to a gene. Sequenced by immunoSEQ multiplex PCR; TCRdb stores in-frame clones only, minus some. The repertoire holds approximately 46,000 clones, with approximately 80% as singletons. About this clone: Its antigen is not known.

The sequence was obtained from a newborn boy with IPEX syndrome. The sequencing sample was made of cord blood. The J gene is TRBJ2-3, the V gene TRBV4-3; TRBD2 matches at 14 bases. The CDR3 loop is CASSQQTSGGGNTQYF. CDR3 DNA sequence: TGCGCCAGCAGCCAGCAGACTAGCGGGGGGGGTAATACGCAGTATTTT.